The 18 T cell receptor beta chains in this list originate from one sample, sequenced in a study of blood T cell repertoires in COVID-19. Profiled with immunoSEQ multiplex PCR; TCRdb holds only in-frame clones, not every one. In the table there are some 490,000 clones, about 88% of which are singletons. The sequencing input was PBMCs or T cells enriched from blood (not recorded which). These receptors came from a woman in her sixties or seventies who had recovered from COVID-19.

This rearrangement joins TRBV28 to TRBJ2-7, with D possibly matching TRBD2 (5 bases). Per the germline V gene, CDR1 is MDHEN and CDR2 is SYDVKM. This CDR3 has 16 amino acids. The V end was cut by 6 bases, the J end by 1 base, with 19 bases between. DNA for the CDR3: TGTGCCAGCAGGCCACCCCCAACGACTAAATCCTACGAGCAGTACTTC. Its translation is CASRPPPTTKSYEQYF. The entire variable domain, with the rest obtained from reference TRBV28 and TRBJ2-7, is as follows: DVKVTQSSRYLVKRTGEKVFLECVQDMDHENMFWYRQDPGLGLRLIYFSYDVKMKEKGDIPEGYSVSREKKERFSLILESASTNQTSMYLCASRPPPTTKSYEQYFGPGTRLTVT.

The CDR3 sequence: CATSDVGQGGTYEQYF. The CDR3 DNA reads as TGTGCCACCAGTGATGTCGGACAGGGTGGGACCTACGAGCAGTACTTC. The rearrangement links TRBV24-1 to TRBJ2-7; 8 nucleotides match TRBD1. In germline, CDR1 is KGHDR, CDR2 SFDVKD. With V trimmed by 3 bases and J by 2 bases, 8 bases remained unmatched. The CDR3 has 16 amino acids.

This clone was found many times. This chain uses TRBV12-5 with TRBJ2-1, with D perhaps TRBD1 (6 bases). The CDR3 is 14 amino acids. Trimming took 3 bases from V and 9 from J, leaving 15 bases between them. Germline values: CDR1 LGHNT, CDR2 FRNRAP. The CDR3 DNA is TGTGCTAGTGGTTTATATAAGGGGGTTAGTGAGCAGTTCTTC. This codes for CASGLYKGVSEQFF.

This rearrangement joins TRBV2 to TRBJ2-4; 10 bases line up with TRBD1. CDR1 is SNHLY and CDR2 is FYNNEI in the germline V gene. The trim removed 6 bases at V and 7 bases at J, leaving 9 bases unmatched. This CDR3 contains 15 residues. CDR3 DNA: TGTGCCAGCAGGGGGGACAGGGGTTTGGCGAACATTCAGTACTTC. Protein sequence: CASRGDRGLANIQYF.

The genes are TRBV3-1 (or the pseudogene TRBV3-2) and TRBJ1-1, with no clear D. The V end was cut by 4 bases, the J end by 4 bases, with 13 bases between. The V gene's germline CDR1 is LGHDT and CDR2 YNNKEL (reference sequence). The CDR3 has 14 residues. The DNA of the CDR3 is TGTGCCAGCAGCCTATTCGGGGAGTCCACTGAAGCTTTCTTT. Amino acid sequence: CASSLFGESTEAFF.

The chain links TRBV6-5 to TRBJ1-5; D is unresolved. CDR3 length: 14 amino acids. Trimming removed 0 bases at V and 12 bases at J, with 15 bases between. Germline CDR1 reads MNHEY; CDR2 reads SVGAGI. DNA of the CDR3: TGTGCCAGCAGTTACTCCCCCTCGTCTTCTGTCCAGCATTTT. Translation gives CASSYSPSSSVQHF.

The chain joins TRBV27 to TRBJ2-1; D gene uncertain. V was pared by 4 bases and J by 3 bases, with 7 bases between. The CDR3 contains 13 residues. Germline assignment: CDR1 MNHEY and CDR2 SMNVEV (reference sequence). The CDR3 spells CASSSTVYNEQFF. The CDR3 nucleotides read TGTGCCAGCAGTTCAACGGTCTACAATGAGCAGTTCTTC.

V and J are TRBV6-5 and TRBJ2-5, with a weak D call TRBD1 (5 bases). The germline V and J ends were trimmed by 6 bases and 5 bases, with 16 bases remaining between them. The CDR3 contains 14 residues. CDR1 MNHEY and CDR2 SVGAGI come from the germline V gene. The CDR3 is CASRTAGKGETQYF. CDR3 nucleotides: TGTGCCAGCAGGACGGCAGGGAAAGGGGAGACCCAGTACTTC.

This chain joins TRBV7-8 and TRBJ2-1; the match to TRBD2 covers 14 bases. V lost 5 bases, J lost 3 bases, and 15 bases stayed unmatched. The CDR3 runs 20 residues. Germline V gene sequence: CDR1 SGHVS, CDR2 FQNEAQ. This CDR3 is CASSHPTDPGLAGDYNEQFF. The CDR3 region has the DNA TGTGCCAGCAGCCATCCTACTGATCCGGGACTAGCGGGGGACTACAATGAGCAGTTCTTC.

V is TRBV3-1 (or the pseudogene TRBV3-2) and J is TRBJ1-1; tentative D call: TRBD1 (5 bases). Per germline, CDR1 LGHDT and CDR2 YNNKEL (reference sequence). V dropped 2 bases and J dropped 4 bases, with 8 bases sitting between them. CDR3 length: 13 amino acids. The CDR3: CASSQQGRTEAFF. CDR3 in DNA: TGTGCCAGCAGCCAACAGGGTCGCACTGAAGCTTTCTTT.

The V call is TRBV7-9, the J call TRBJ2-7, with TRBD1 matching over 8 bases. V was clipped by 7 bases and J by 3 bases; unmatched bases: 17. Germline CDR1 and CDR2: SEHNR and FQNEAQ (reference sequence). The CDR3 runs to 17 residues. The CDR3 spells CASIRTTEDRAGYEQYF. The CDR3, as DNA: TGTGCCAGCATCAGAACGACTGAGGACAGGGCGGGCTACGAGCAGTACTTC.

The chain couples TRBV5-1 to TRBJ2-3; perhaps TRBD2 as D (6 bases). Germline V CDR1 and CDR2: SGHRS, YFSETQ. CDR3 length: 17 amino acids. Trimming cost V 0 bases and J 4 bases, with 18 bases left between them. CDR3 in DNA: TGCGCCAGCAGCTTGGGTTTCGGGGGATTAAACGCAGATACGCAGTATTTT. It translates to CASSLGFGGLNADTQYF.

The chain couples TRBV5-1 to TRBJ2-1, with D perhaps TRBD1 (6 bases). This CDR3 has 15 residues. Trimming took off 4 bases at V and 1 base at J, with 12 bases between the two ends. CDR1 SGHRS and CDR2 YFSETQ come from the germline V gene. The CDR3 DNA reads TGCGCCAGCAGCCCCTGGACAGCTTCCTACAATGAGCAGTTCTTC. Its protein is CASSPWTASYNEQFF.

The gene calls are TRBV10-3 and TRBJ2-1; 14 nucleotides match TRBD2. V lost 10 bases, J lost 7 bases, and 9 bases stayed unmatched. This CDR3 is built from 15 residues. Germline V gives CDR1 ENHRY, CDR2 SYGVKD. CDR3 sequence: CANSVGLAGENEQFF. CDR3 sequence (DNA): TGTGCCAACTCAGTGGGACTAGCGGGGGAAAATGAGCAGTTCTTC.

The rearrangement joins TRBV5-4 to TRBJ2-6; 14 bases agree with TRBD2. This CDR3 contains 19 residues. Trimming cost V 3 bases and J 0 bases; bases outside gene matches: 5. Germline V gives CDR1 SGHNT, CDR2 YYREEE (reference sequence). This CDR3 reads CASSSPGLAGGSGANVLTF. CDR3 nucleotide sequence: TGTGCCAGCAGCTCCCCCGGACTAGCGGGGGGCTCTGGGGCCAACGTCCTGACTTTC.

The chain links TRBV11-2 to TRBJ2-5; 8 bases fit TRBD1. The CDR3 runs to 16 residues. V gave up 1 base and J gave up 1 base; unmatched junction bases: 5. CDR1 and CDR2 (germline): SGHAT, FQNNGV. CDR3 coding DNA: TGTGCCAGCAGCTTAGCCCGCGGGACAGGCCAAGAGACCCAGTACTTC. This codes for CASSLARGTGQETQYF.

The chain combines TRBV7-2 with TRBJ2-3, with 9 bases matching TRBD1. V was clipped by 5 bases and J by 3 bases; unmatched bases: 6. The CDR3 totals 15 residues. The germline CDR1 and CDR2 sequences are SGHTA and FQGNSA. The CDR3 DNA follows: TGTGCCAGCAGCCCCCGGGACAGGGCGACAGATACGCAGTATTTT. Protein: CASSPRDRATDTQYF. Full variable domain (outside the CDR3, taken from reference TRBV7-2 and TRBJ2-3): GAGVSQSPSNKVTEKGKDVELRCDPISGHTALYWYRQSLGQGLEFLIYFQGNSAPDKSGLPSDRFSAERTGGSVSTLTIQRTQQEDSAVYLCASSPRDRATDTQYFGPGTRLTVL.

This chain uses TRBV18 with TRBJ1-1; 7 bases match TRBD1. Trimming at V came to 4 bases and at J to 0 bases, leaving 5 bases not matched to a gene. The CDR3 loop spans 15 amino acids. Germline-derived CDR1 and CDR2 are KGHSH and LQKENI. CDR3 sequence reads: CASSRSGTVNTEAFF. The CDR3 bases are TGTGCCAGCTCACGATCCGGGACAGTGAACACTGAAGCTTTCTTT. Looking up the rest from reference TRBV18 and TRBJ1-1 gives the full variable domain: NAGVMQNPRHLVRRRGQEARLRCSPMKGHSHVYWYRQLPEEGLKFMVYLQKENIIDESGMPKERFSAEFPKEGPSILRIQQVVRGDSAAYFCASSRSGTVNTEAFFGQGTRLTVV.